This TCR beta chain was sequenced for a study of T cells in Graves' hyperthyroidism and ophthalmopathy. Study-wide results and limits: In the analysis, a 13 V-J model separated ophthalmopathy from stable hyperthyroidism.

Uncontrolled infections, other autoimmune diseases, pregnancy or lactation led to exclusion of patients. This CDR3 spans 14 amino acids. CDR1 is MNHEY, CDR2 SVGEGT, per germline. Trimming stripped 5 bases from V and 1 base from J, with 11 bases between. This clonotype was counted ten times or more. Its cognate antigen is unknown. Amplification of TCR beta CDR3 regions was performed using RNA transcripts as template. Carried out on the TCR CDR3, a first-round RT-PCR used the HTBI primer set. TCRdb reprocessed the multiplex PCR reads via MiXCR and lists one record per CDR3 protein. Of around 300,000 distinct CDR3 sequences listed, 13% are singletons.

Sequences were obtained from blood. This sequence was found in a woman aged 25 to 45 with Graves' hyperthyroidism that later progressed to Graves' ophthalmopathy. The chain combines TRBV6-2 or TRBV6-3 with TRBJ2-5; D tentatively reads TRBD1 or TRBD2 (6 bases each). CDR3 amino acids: CASSLGGGQETQYF. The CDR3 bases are TGTGCCAGCAGTCTCGGAGGGGGCCAAGAGACCCAGTACTTC.